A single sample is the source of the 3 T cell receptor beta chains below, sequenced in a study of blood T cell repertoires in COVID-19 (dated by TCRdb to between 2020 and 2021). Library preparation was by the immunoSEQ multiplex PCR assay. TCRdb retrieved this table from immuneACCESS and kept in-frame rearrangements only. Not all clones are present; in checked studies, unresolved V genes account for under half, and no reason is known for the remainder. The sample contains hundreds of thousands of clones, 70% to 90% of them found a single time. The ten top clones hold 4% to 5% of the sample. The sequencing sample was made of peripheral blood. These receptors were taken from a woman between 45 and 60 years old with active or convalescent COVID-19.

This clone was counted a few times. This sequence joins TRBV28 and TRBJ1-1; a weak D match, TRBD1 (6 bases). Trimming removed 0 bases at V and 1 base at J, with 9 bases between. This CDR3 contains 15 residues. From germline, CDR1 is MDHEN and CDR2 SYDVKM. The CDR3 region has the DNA TGTGCCAGCAGTTTATGGGGAGGGGGGAACACTGAAGCTTTCTTT. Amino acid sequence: CASSLWGGGNTEAFF.

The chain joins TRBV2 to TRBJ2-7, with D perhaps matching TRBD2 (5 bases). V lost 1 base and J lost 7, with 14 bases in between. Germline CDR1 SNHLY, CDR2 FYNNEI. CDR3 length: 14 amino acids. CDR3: CASSEGTFLPEQYF. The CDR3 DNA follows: TGTGCCAGCAGTGAAGGGACTTTCCTTCCGGAGCAGTACTTC.

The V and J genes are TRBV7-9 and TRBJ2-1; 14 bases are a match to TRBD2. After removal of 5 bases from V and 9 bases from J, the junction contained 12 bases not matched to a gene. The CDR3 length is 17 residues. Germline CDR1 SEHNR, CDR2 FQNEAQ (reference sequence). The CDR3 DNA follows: TGTGCCAGCAGCCCTCCGAGACTAGCGGGAGGGGTTGGTGAGCAGTTCTTC. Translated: CASSPPRLAGGVGEQFF.